A selection of T cell receptor beta chains follows, all from one sample in a study of T cell changes during pregnancy in multiple sclerosis. The data were produced by immunoSEQ multiplex PCR, yet TCRdb's version contains in-frame clones alone and is incomplete. The sample carries roughly 22,000 clones, roughly nine tenths recorded once. Sequences were derived from CD4+ T cells from peripheral blood mononuclear cells, sampled after pregnancy. These receptors were obtained from a female donor in good health, enrolled as a control in a pregnancy study. The CDR3 runs from the conserved cysteine through the conserved F or W. The D gene is left open where the match is weak. Clone size appears in some rows only: once, few, many, or a class for an expanded clone.

cdr3_nt cdr3_aa clone_size j_call d_call v_call
TGTGCCAGCTCACCCACGGGGGGTGGAGGTTATCAGCCCCAGCATTTT CASSPTGGGGYQPQHF - TRBJ1-5 - TRBV18
TGCAGTGCTACTACAAGCGGGACACTTTTCTTC CSATTSGTLFF - TRBJ2-1 - TRBV20-1
TGTGCCAGCAGTTACGGGGCCATAACAGGGAACACTGAAGCTTTCTTT CASSYGAITGNTEAFF - TRBJ1-1 - TRBV6-5
TGTGCCAGCAACGCGGGGGGGCCTCGCACCGGGGAGCTGTTTTTT CASNAGGPRTGELFF once TRBJ2-2 TRBD2 TRBV5-5
TGTGCCTGGAGGAATAGAGGGGGCTCCTATAATTCACCCCTCCACTTT CAWRNRGGSYNSPLHF - TRBJ1-6 - TRBV30
TGTGCCAGCAGTTTATCCGAGACTAGAGGGACAGATACGCAGTATTTT CASSLSETRGTDTQYF - TRBJ2-3 - TRBV27
TGTGCCAGCAGCGGAGGTAGCGGGGGGGCCTCGGATGAGCAGTTCTTC CASSGGSGGASDEQFF - TRBJ2-1 TRBD2 TRBV9
TGTGCCAGCAGTCCCACAGGGCAGTATCCCTCTGGAAACACCATATATTTT CASSPTGQYPSGNTIYF - TRBJ1-3 - TRBV25-1
TGTGCCAGCAGAATGACTAGCGGGGGGACAGATACGCAGTATTTT CASRMTSGGTDTQYF - TRBJ2-3 TRBD2 TRBV28
TGTGCCAGCAGCGTCGACAGGGCTGAAGCTTTCTTT CASSVDRAEAFF - TRBJ1-1 TRBD1 TRBV2
TGTGCTAGTGGTTTGCTCTACAGGGGTGTGAGTACCGGGGAGCTGTTTTTT CASGLLYRGVSTGELFF - TRBJ2-2 TRBD1 TRBV12-5
TGTGCCAGCAGTTCGGACAGGGGGGACAATGAGCAGTTCTTC CASSSDRGDNEQFF - TRBJ2-1 TRBD1 TRBV2
TGTGCCAGCAGCCTACTAGCGGGAGTAGATGAGCAGTTCTTC CASSLLAGVDEQFF - TRBJ2-1 TRBD2 TRBV7-3
TGCAGCGCCGGGACAGGAAGCACAGATACGCAGTATTTT CSAGTGSTDTQYF - TRBJ2-3 TRBD1 TRBV29-1
TGTGCTAGTGGTTTGTGGTTTTTGAGCAACCCGGACTATGGCTACACCTTC CASGLWFLSNPDYGYTF - TRBJ1-2 - TRBV12-5
TGTGCCAGCTCAGCCCCCGGGACTAGCGGGACCACAGATACGCAGTATTTT CASSAPGTSGTTDTQYF - TRBJ2-3 TRBD2 TRBV18
TGTGCCAGCAGTCCCCTAGCGCCTACCCTCACAGATACGCAGTATTTT CASSPLAPTLTDTQYF - TRBJ2-3 - TRBV6-6
TGTGCCAGCAGTTTATTTAGCGGGTACCCGAATGAGCAGTTCTTC CASSLFSGYPNEQFF - TRBJ2-1 TRBD2 TRBV28
TGTGCCAGCAGCCTCCTAGCGGGAGAGGGCGTTGAGCAGTTCTTC CASSLLAGEGVEQFF - TRBJ2-1 TRBD2 TRBV11-3
TGTGCCAGCAGCTTAGTCCTTGGGGGAGGGCCCACAGATACGCAGTATTTT CASSLVLGGGPTDTQYF - TRBJ2-3 TRBD2 TRBV7-6
TGTGCCAGCAGTTACGGGGCTGAGCAGTTCTTC CASSYGAEQFF - TRBJ2-1 - TRBV6-6
TGTGCCAGCAGCATTTTATCGAGCGGGGTCACAGATACGCAGTATTTT CASSILSSGVTDTQYF - TRBJ2-3 TRBD2 TRBV7-8
TGTGCCAGCAGCCGAGGGACAGGTCAAGAGACCCAGTACTTC CASSRGTGQETQYF - TRBJ2-5 TRBD1 TRBV7-6
TGTGCCTGGAGTGTTTGGGGACAGGGGAATGAAAAACTGTTTTTT CAWSVWGQGNEKLFF - TRBJ1-4 TRBD1 TRBV30
TGTGCCAGCAGTTACCAAATAGCGTCTCCTGGCAATGAGCAGTTCTTC CASSYQIASPGNEQFF - TRBJ2-1 - TRBV6-5
TGTGCCAGCAGCTTGTGGCTGGAGGTGAACACTGAAGCTTTCTTT CASSLWLEVNTEAFF - TRBJ1-1 - TRBV5-5